The rows below give T cell receptor beta chains drawn from one sample of a study of human T cells and chemical hapten exposure. TCRdb called the RACE reads again in MiXCR, with one record for every CDR3 protein. Here the sample spans under 200,000 distinct CDR3 sequences, more than 12% being singletons. Specimen: whole blood, collected in connection with sensitization to the hapten diphenylcyclopropenone (DPC). These receptors all come from a woman aged 30 to 39 with alopecia areata. Some clones in this sample may be carry-over from other donors' samples. CDR3s include the opening cysteine and the closing phenylalanine or tryptophan. A D gene is named only where the DNA matches it firmly. Clone size is given for some rows only: seen once, a few or many times, or a class if the clone is expanded.

TGTGCCAGCAGCTTATGGGAGGGAAACACTGAAGCTTTCTTT	CASSLWEGNTEAFF	-	TRBV11-2	-	TRBJ1-1
TGTGCCAGCAGTTACGTGGGTAATGGGGAAGGGAATGAGCAGTTCTTC	CASSYVGNGEGNEQFF	-	TRBV6-5	-	TRBJ2-1
TGTGCCAGCGGCCCGAACAGGGGCTCTAGCACAGATACGCAGTATTTT	CASGPNRGSSTDTQYF	TRBD1	TRBV18	few	TRBJ2-3
TGTGCTAGTGGTTTGCAGGGTGGGAGTTCACCCCTCCACTTT	CASGLQGGSSPLHF	-	TRBV12-5	few	TRBJ1-6
TGTGCTAGCGCACAGGACACAGATACGCAGTATTTT	CASAQDTDTQYF	-	TRBV12-5	few	TRBJ2-3
TGTGCCAGCACCTCCGAATGGGGCAGAAGAAACACTGAAGCTTTCTTT	CASTSEWGRRNTEAFF	-	TRBV6-2/TRBV6-3	-	TRBJ1-1
TGCAGCGTTGTGAAGCGGAGTGGGGTCAATGAGCAGTTCTTC	CSVVKRSGVNEQFF	-	TRBV29-1	-	TRBJ2-1
TGTGCCAGCAGTTACGACAGGGTTCAGCCCCAGCATTTT	CASSYDRVQPQHF	TRBD1	TRBV6-2/TRBV6-3	many	TRBJ1-5
TGCGCCAGCAGCCAAGTAGGGTCAGGGGCCAACGTCCTGACTTTC	CASSQVGSGANVLTF	-	TRBV4-1	-	TRBJ2-6
TGTGCCAGCAGTAAACAGGGGCGGACCGAGCAGTACTTC	CASSKQGRTEQYF	TRBD1	TRBV2	-	TRBJ2-7